The next 15 T cell receptor beta chains were all read from a single sample in a study of blood T cell repertoires in COVID-19. Profiling relied on immunoSEQ multiplex PCR, and the TCRdb table lists in-frame clones only, not all of them. The sample holds hundreds of thousands of clones, 75% to 90% seen once. The source material was peripheral blood. The receptors derive from a woman aged 70 to 79 with COVID-19, enrolled during active disease.

The chain joins TRBV19 to TRBJ2-3; D uncertain. Trimming removed 2 bases at V and 3 bases at J, with 9 bases between. The CDR3 sequence is 14 residues long. Germline-derived CDR1 and CDR2 are LNHDA and SQIVND (reference sequence). CDR3 region: CASSILDGTDTQYF. In nucleotides, the CDR3 is TGTGCCAGTAGTATACTCGACGGGACAGATACGCAGTATTTT. Complete variable domain (other parts from reference TRBV19 and TRBJ2-3): DGGITQSPKYLFRKEGQNVTLSCEQNLNHDAMYWYRQDPGQGLRLIYYSQIVNDFQKGDIAEGYSVSREKKESFPLTVTSAQKNPTAFYLCASSILDGTDTQYFGPGTRLTVL.

This clone has just one count. The CDR3 DNA is TGTGCCAGCAGTTACTCCGACTCGGTCGGAGAAGGAAAACTGTTTTTT. Translated: CASSYSDSVGEGKLFF. The gene calls are TRBV6-5 and TRBJ1-4; no reliable D call. The CDR3 consists of 16 residues. The V end lost 0 bases, the J end lost 10 bases, and 18 bases lay between the germline ends. Germline values: CDR1 MNHEY, CDR2 SVGAGI.

This chain joins TRBV9 and TRBJ1-6, with D perhaps matching TRBD1 (5 bases). Deletions cut 4 bases from V and 5 bases from J, with 10 bases between. The CDR3 has 14 residues. CDR1 and CDR2 (germline): SGDLS, YYNGEE. This chain's CDR3 is CASSTTENNSPLHF. The DNA for the CDR3 is TGTGCCAGCAGCACGACAGAAAATAATTCACCCCTCCACTTT.

The chain joins TRBV4-2 to TRBJ2-7, with 15 bases aligning to TRBD2. Trimming at V came to 0 bases and at J to 7 bases, leaving 4 bases not matched to a gene. The CDR3 contains 16 residues. Per the germline V gene, CDR1 is LGHNA and CDR2 is YNFKEQ. For the CDR3, the DNA is TGTGCCAGCAGCCAAGAAGGGACTAGCGGGAGGAGGGAGCAGTACTTC. Translation gives CASSQEGTSGRREQYF.

As concerns this clone: Other DNA sequences within the sample encode an identical CDR3. The V call is TRBV6-5, the J call TRBJ2-7; maybe TRBD1 (5 bases). V gave up 3 bases and J gave up 0 bases, with 6 bases separating them. There are 13 residues in the CDR3. Germline V gene sequence: CDR1 MNHEY, CDR2 SVGAGI. The CDR3 region has the DNA TGTGCCAGCAGTTATACAGGCTCCTACGAGCAGTACTTC. The encoded protein is CASSYTGSYEQYF.

The gene calls are TRBV4-2 and TRBJ2-2, with 7 bases that match TRBD2. V shed 2 bases and J 0 bases; nucleotides not matched to a gene: 6. CDR1 is LGHNA and CDR2 is YNFKEQ in the germline V gene. CDR3 length: 17 residues. CDR3 protein: CASSQRAAGANTGELFF. DNA of the CDR3: TGTGCCAGCAGCCAAAGAGCGGCGGGAGCGAACACCGGGGAGCTGTTTTTT.

The chain links TRBV15 to TRBJ2-7; D is ambiguous. The CDR3 sequence is 15 residues long. The germline CDR1 and CDR2 sequences are LNHNV and YYDKDF (reference sequence). Trimming shortened V by 0 bases and J by 1 base, and 10 bases separated the two germline ends. DNA of the CDR3: TGTGCCACCAGCAGAGATCTCCCTTCGTCCTACGAGCAGTACTTC. Protein: CATSRDLPSSYEQYF.

This clone was picked up a small number of times. This chain uses TRBV7-2 with TRBJ1-6; 8 positions agree with TRBD1. The junction had 12 bases not matched to a gene; V was cut back by 5 bases and J by 9 bases. The CDR3 totals 16 residues. Germline V gene data show CDR1 as SGHTA and CDR2 as FQGNSA. CDR3 loop: CASSLAGPGGVSPLHF. For the CDR3, the DNA is TGTGCCAGCAGCCTCGCGGGGCCAGGGGGCGTTTCACCCCTCCACTTT.

The gene calls are TRBV3-1 (or the pseudogene TRBV3-2) and TRBJ1-5; 7 nucleotides agree with TRBD1. The trim removed 3 bases at V and 0 bases at J, leaving 5 bases unmatched. Germline values: CDR1 LGHDT, CDR2 YNNKEL (reference sequence). This CDR3 has 16 amino acids. In DNA, the CDR3 is TGTGCCAGCAGCCAGTCTTCAGGGGGTAGCAATCAGCCCCAGCATTTT. Translated, it gives CASSQSSGGSNQPQHF.

The rearrangement uses TRBV2 and TRBJ1-5; possible D gene TRBD1, 5 bases. The CDR3 loop spans 15 amino acids. Trimming removed 8 bases from V and 6 bases from J, with 20 bases in between. Germline lookup yields CDR1 SNHLY and CDR2 FYNNEI. The CDR3, as DNA: TGTGCCAGCGGGGGAGGACGCGGTGGGACTCAGCCCCAGCATTTT. As protein: CASGGGRGGTQPQHF.

The chain combines TRBV4-2 with TRBJ1-2; D possibly corresponds to TRBD1 (6 bases). Germline CDR1 and CDR2: LGHNA and YNFKEQ. Deletions cut 2 bases from V and 6 bases from J, with 16 bases between. The CDR3 spans 15 residues. Here the CDR3 reads CASSQPNREYNGYTF. The CDR3 DNA follows: TGTGCCAGCAGCCAACCAAACAGGGAATATAATGGCTACACCTTC.

V gene TRBV30 combines with J gene TRBJ1-1, with 8 bases fitting TRBD1. This CDR3 is 13 amino acids long. Germline V CDR1 and CDR2: GTSNPN, SVGIG (reference sequence). Germline trimming cut 3 bases from V and 1 base from J; bases unmatched to any gene: 1. The chain's CDR3 is CAWRGTGNTEAFF. CDR3 bases: TGTGCCTGGAGGGGGACAGGGAACACTGAAGCTTTCTTT. Supplemented by reference TRBV30 and TRBJ1-1, the full variable domain reads SQTIHQWPATLVQPVGSPLSLECTVEGTSNPNLYWYRQAAGRGLQLLFYSVGIGQISSEVPQNLSASRPQDRQFILSSKKLLLSDSGFYLCAWRGTGNTEAFFGQGTRLTVV.

In DNA form, the CDR3 reads TGCAGTGCTAGTGGGTATTGGGGGGGTAATCAGCCCCAGCATTTT. Residues: CSASGYWGGNQPQHF. J is TRBJ1-5 and V is TRBV20-1; D perhaps matches TRBD1 (5 bases). Between the trimmed V and J ends, which lost 3 bases and 4 bases, there was a span of 16 bases. The CDR3 spans 15 residues. Germline CDR1 DFQATT, CDR2 SNEGSKA (reference sequence).

The J gene is TRBJ2-1, the V gene TRBV4-2, with TRBD2 matching 9 bases. The length of the CDR3 is 17 residues. The V segment lost 1 base and the J segment 8 bases; nucleotides outside the gene matches: 12. CDR1 is LGHNA, CDR2 YNFKEQ, per germline. CDR3 nucleotides: TGTGCCAGCAGCCAAGGGATGGCGGGAGGGCCAACGGATGAGCAGTTCTTC. Protein product: CASSQGMAGGPTDEQFF.

This chain's CDR3 is CASSPETIQLAKNIQYF. Written as DNA, the CDR3 is TGTGCCAGTAGTCCTGAAACTATCCAGCTAGCCAAAAACATTCAGTACTTC. The chain employs TRBV19 and TRBJ2-4; D gene ambiguous. The V and J ends lost 5 bases and 0 bases respectively, with 17 bases between them. The CDR3 has 17 amino acids. The germline gives CDR1 LNHDA, CDR2 SQIVND (reference sequence).